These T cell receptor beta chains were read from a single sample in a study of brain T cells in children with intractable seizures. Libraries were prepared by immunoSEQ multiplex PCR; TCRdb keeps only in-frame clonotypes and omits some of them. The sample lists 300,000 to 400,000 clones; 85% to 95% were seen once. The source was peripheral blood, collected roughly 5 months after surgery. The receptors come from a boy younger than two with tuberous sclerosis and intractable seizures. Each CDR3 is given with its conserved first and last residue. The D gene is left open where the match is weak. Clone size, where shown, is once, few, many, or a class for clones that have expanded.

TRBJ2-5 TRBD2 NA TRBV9 TGTGCCAGCAGCGTAGCGGCTAGCGGGGGGGCCTTCATATCTGGAGAGACCCAGTACTTC CASSVAASGGAFISGETQYF
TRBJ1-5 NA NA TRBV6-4 TGTGCCAGCAGTGTAGACGGCTTACTAAGCAATCAGCCCCAGCATTTT CASSVDGLLSNQPQHF
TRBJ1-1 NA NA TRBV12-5 TGTGCTAGTGGTTCTAACGGTTATGAAGCTTTCTTT CASGSNGYEAFF
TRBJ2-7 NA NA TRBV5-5 TGTGCCAGCAGCTGGGGGTTCGAGCAGTACTTC CASSWGFEQYF
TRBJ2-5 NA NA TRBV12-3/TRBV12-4 TGTGCCAGCAGTTTAACAGAAGAGACCCAGTACTTC CASSLTEETQYF
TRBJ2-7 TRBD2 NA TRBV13 TGTGCCAGCAGCATAAAAGCGGGGGAATCCTACGAGCAGTACTTC CASSIKAGESYEQYF
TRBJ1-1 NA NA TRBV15 TGTGCCACCAGCAGAGGTAAAACCGTCCGGATGGGGTGGACTGAAGCTTTCTTT CATSRGKTVRMGWTEAFF
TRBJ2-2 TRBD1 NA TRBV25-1 TGTGCCAGCAGTCGGACAGGGGGCTTCACCGGGGAGCTGTTTTTT CASSRTGGFTGELFF
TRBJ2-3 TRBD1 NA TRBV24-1 TGTGCCACCAGTGATAATGCGGGACAGGGGGCAGGTGGGGCCACAGATACGCAGTATTTT CATSDNAGQGAGGATDTQYF
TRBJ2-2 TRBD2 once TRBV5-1 TGCGCCAGCAGCCTGTCAGGGACTAGCGGGAGGACGGGGGAGCTGTTTTTT CASSLSGTSGRTGELFF
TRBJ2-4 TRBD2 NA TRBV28 TGTGCCAGCAGTCCCGATAGCGGGGGGGCTGGAAACATTCAGTACTTC CASSPDSGGAGNIQYF
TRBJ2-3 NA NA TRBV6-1 TGTGCCAGCAGTGAGTGGGGCGGACACACAGATACGCAGTATTTT CASSEWGGHTDTQYF
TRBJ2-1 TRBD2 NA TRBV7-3 TGTGCCAGCACCGCCGAAGCGGGAAGTGATGAGCAGTTCTTC CASTAEAGSDEQFF
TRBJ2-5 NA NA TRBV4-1 TGCGCCAGCAGCCCCAGGGTGGGGGAGACCCAGTACTTC CASSPRVGETQYF
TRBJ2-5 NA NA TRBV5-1 TGCGCCAGCAGCTTGGGGGCGGCTCAAGAGACCCAGTACTTC CASSLGAAQETQYF
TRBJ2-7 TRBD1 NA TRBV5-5 TGTGCCAGCAGCGACAGGGGAGCAGTCTACGAGCAGTACTTC CASSDRGAVYEQYF
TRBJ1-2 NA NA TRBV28 TGTGCCAGCAGTTTAGGACCGAACTATGGCTACACCTTC CASSLGPNYGYTF
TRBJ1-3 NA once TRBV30 TGTGCCTGGAGTATCGGCGCGAGCTCTGGAAACACCATATATTTT CAWSIGASSGNTIYF
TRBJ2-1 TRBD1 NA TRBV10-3 TGTGCCATCGGACAGGGGGAGGGCTCCTACAATGAGCAGTTCTTC CAIGQGEGSYNEQFF
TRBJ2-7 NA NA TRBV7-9 TGTGCCAGCAGCCCTTCAAATGGCAGGGGTGGGTCCTACGAGCAGTACTTC CASSPSNGRGGSYEQYF